This T cell receptor (beta chain) was sequenced for a study of blood T cell repertoires in COVID-19. Study details: Spain, Italy and the United States supplied samples that represented acute and convalescent COVID-19. T cells, B-cell-depleted T cells, or PBMCs provided the cDNA or gDNA that served as material.

The data were produced by immunoSEQ multiplex PCR, yet TCRdb's version contains in-frame clones alone and is incomplete. The sample consists of tens of thousands of clones, 75% to 90% of them appearing once. The ends were cut back, 5 bases at V and 5 bases at J, with 15 bases in the middle. The CDR3 totals 14 residues. Looked up from germline, CDR1 is SEHNR and CDR2 is FQNEAQ (reference sequence). The sequence was obtained from a human donor in a cohort sampled during active COVID-19. The chain employs TRBV7-9 and TRBJ2-5; a possible D gene is TRBD2 (6 bases). The sequencing input was peripheral blood. The CDR3 nucleotides are TGTGCCAGCAGCCTCGCCGGGGAGGCGGAGACCCAGTACTTC. Its translation is CASSLAGEAETQYF.